The 5 T cell receptor beta chains below were found in one sample sequenced in a study of T cells in Graves' hyperthyroidism and ophthalmopathy (dated by TCRdb to between 2018 and 2021). Receptor libraries were prepared by multiplex PCR. The sample was run on an Illumina HiSeq 2000. The TCR beta CDR3 regions were amplified from RNA transcripts. The first round of RT-PCR for the TCR CDR3 was performed with the HTBI primer set and the Qiagen OneStep RT-PCR kit. The public reads were quality trimmed at Q25 with fastp and then assembled into clones with MiXCR by TCRdb, keeping productive beta chains. For every CDR3 protein sequence, its rows merge into one entry that carries the most common genes and DNA. In this sample the table shows 750,000 to 900,000 distinct CDR3 sequences, more than 30% of which occur a single time. The top ten constitute over 8% of the sample. Sequenced: blood. The receptor source for this set is a man aged 18 to 29 with Graves' hyperthyroidism.

In this sample, this clonotype turned up many times. The rearrangement links TRBV15 to TRBJ1-1; 8 bases line up with TRBD1. After removal of 3 bases from V and 4 bases from J, the junction contained 10 bases not matched to a gene. The CDR3 runs to 16 residues. Germline values: CDR1 LNHNV, CDR2 YYDKDF (reference sequence). Here the CDR3 reads CATSSGQGLGGTEAFF. The CDR3 DNA reads TGTGCCACCAGCAGTGGACAGGGCTTAGGCGGCACTGAAGCTTTCTTT.

The V call is TRBV7-9, the J call TRBJ2-5; 7 bases line up with TRBD2. J was trimmed by 1 base and V by 10 bases; bases with no gene match: 12. CDR1 and CDR2 (germline): SEHNR, FQNEAQ (reference sequence). The CDR3 covers 15 residues. The CDR3 DNA follows: TGTGCCACCTCGGGGGAGGCGGGAGTCCAAGAGACCCAGTACTTC. It codes for CATSGEAGVQETQYF.

CDR3 in DNA: TGTGCCAGCAGTTCGGGACAGGCGAAGGAGCAGTACTTC. Its translation is CASSSGQAKEQYF. The chain links TRBV6-5 to TRBJ2-7; 8 bases agree with TRBD1. This CDR3 comprises 13 residues. In germline, CDR1 is MNHEY, CDR2 SVGAGI. J gave up 7 bases and V 4 bases, and 6 bases lay outside the gene matches.

This clonotype was counted only a few times. V usage is TRBV20-1 and J usage is TRBJ2-7, with a possible D match to TRBD2 (6 bases). V shed 6 bases and J shed 0 bases, with 12 bases lying between them. The germline V gene encodes CDR1 DFQATT and CDR2 SNEGSKA (reference sequence). CDR3 length: 13 residues. This CDR3 reads CSARGRDSYEQYF. The CDR3 DNA reads as TGCAGTGCCCGGGGGAGAGACTCCTACGAGCAGTACTTC.

The chain couples TRBV10-3 to TRBJ2-5; 10 nucleotides align to TRBD2. This CDR3 has 16 residues. CDR1 is ENHRY and CDR2 is SYGVKD in the germline V gene. Trimming removed 10 bases from V and 5 bases from J; junction bases left unmatched: 16. This CDR3 reads CASSPPGLAPAETQYF. In DNA form, the CDR3 reads TGTGCCAGCAGCCCTCCGGGACTAGCGCCGGCGGAGACCCAGTACTTC.